This TCR beta chain was retrieved from a study of shared clonotypes between healthy human individuals. Germline V gene sequence: CDR1 LGHNA, CDR2 YNFKEQ. This CDR3 contains 15 residues. The V gene lost 0 bases and the J gene lost 7 bases, with 15 bases spanning the gap. The table came from immunoSEQ multiplex PCR; TCRdb's copy has only in-frame clones and leaves some out. The repertoire holds fewer than 500,000 clones, with roughly 79% as singletons. V is TRBV4-2 and J is TRBJ2-5, with a possible D match to TRBD1 (5 bases). The receptor was isolated from a woman aged 40 to 50 in good health. Some clones in this sample may be carry-over from other donors' samples. Sequences were obtained from PBMCs. In nucleotides, the CDR3 is TGTGCCAGCAGCCAAGATCTTCAGGGTCCGGGGACCCAGTACTTC. Protein sequence: CASSQDLQGPGTQYF.